This TCR beta chain was captured by sequencing in a study of blood T cell repertoires in COVID-19. Study at large: T cells, B-cell-depleted T cells, or PBMCs provided the cDNA or gDNA that served as material.

This clone appeared a single time. The length of the CDR3 is 17 residues. The V segment lost 2 bases and the J segment 6 bases; nucleotides outside the gene matches: 12. The germline gives CDR1 KGHSH, CDR2 LQKENI. Self-reported history from a screening survey and questionnaire set each donor's cohort. Two negative PCRs, clearance, or symptom resolution were required of recovered Cohort 3 donors. Clones were sequenced by immunoSEQ multiplex PCR, and TCRdb holds only the in-frame ones, with some missing. The data show about 200,000 clones, 75% to 90% seen once. Source material: PBMCs or T cells enriched from blood (not recorded which). This sequence was found in a man aged 40-49 years who had recovered from COVID-19. The V and J genes are TRBV18 and TRBJ2-7; 11 nucleotides line up with TRBD1. Here the CDR3 DNA reads TGTGCCAGCTCACCAAGTAAACCCGGGACAGGGGGTACCGAGCAGTACTTC. It encodes CASSPSKPGTGGTEQYF.